These 27 T cell receptor beta chains were sequenced from one sample in a study of cytomegalovirus exposure and HLA in healthy donors. With 60 Vbeta and 13 Jbeta primers, the PCR was carried out. Generated by immunoSEQ multiplex PCR, the TCRdb table keeps only in-frame clones and is missing some. The sample carries fewer than 150,000 clones, more than 70% recorded once. Sequences were obtained from PBMCs. Receptors originate from a man aged 30 to 39 in good health and CMV-seronegative.

The chain recombines TRBV10-3 with TRBJ2-2, with 9 bases that match TRBD1. The germline gives CDR1 ENHRY, CDR2 SYGVKD. This CDR3 spans 15 amino acids. The J segment lost 3 bases and the V segment lost 6 bases, leaving 5 bases of the junction unmatched. The CDR3 spells CAIRLDRGDTGELFF. Here the CDR3 DNA reads TGTGCCATCAGATTGGACAGGGGCGACACCGGGGAGCTGTTTTTT.

V is TRBV15 and J is TRBJ2-5; a possible D gene is TRBD1 (5 bases). The ends were cut back, 0 bases at V and 5 bases at J, with 13 bases in the middle. The germline V gene has CDR1 LNHNV and CDR2 YYDKDF (reference sequence). The CDR3 spans 15 residues. This CDR3 reads CATSRDLAGRETQYF. In DNA form, the CDR3 reads TGTGCCACCAGCAGAGATTTGGCAGGGCGGGAGACCCAGTACTTC.

This clone has just a few counts. The chain combines TRBV9 with TRBJ2-7; TRBD1 is a possible D gene (5 bases). Deletions cut 5 bases from V and 1 base from J, with 13 bases between. The CDR3 runs to 14 residues. The germline gives CDR1 SGDLS, CDR2 YYNGEE. CDR3 coding DNA: TGTGCCAGCAGTATCTCGACAGTATCCTACGAGCAGTACTTC. Amino acids: CASSISTVSYEQYF.

This chain joins TRBV11-2 and TRBJ2-5; 8 bases map to TRBD1. Germline V lookup: CDR1 SGHAT, CDR2 FQNNGV. This CDR3 is built from 16 residues. V was clipped by 4 bases and J by 4 bases; unmatched bases: 11. CDR3 in amino acids: CASSSLSRGRRETQYF. As DNA, the CDR3 is TGTGCCAGCAGCTCCCTTAGCAGGGGGCGCCGAGAGACCCAGTACTTC.

The chain recombines TRBV19 with TRBJ2-5; 8 positions match TRBD1. CDR3 length: 17 residues. Germline V gives CDR1 LNHDA, CDR2 SQIVND (reference sequence). Trimming at V came to 5 bases and at J to 0 bases, leaving 11 bases not matched to a gene. CDR3 DNA: TGTGCCAGTAGTTTTTCACAGGGGGGAAGGTACCAAGAGACCCAGTACTTC. It codes for CASSFSQGGRYQETQYF.

Only a few counts were recorded for this clone. V gene TRBV2 combines with J gene TRBJ1-1, with D perhaps matching TRBD1 (5 bases). The CDR3 sequence is 13 residues long. Germline CDR1 is SNHLY and CDR2 is FYNNEI. V was cut by 5 bases and J by 1 base, with 8 bases left in between. In DNA, the CDR3 is TGTGCCAGCAGTCAAACAGGGAACACTGAAGCTTTCTTT. Translated, it gives CASSQTGNTEAFF. Based on the CDR3 plus reference TRBV2 and TRBJ1-1, the full variable domain is EPEVTQTPSHQVTQMGQEVILRCVPISNHLYFYWYRQILGQKVEFLVSFYNNEISEKSEIFDDQFSVERPDGSNFTLKIRSTKLEDSAMYFCASSQTGNTEAFFGQGTRLTVV.

In its sample, this clone was seen a few times. The CDR3 DNA reads as TGTGCCAGCAGCTTATCCGAGGCGGGAGCGGGGTATACGCAGTATTTT. This translates into CASSLSEAGAGYTQYF. This rearrangement joins TRBV7-2 to TRBJ2-3; TRBD2 matches at 7 bases. CDR1 and CDR2 from the germline V gene are SGHTA and FQGNSA. The CDR3 runs 16 residues. The ends lost 2 bases at V and 7 bases at J; junction bases unmatched: 12.

V and J are TRBV6-5 and TRBJ2-3; 7 positions agree with TRBD1. The CDR3 is made up of 14 amino acids. In germline, CDR1 is MNHEY, CDR2 SVGAGI. The junction had 5 bases not matched to a gene; V was cut back by 7 bases and J by 1 base. CDR3 nucleotide sequence: TGTGCCAGCAAGAGGGACAGACGCACAGATACGCAGTATTTT. Its translation is CASKRDRRTDTQYF.

As to this clone: This sample includes further DNA sequences coding for the same CDR3. The chain joins TRBV19 to TRBJ1-1; no reliable D call. CDR1 and CDR2 from the germline V gene are LNHDA and SQIVND (reference sequence). Trimming shortened V by 5 bases and J by 0 bases, and 13 bases separated the two germline ends. This CDR3 is built from 15 residues. The CDR3 nucleotides are TGTGCCAGTAGTCGATCTGCGGGCCTGAACACTGAAGCTTTCTTT. Residues: CASSRSAGLNTEAFF.

The sample holds one count of this clone. This chain connects TRBV29-1 to TRBJ2-3; 8 bases are a match to TRBD2. CDR1 SQVTM and CDR2 ANQGSEA come from the germline V gene. This CDR3 contains 14 residues. The CDR3 DNA is TGCGCCTCTAGGGTTAGCGGGGCGCCGAATACGCAGTATTTT. Translated, it gives CASRVSGAPNTQYF.

The J gene is TRBJ2-1, the V gene TRBV25-1, with 10 nucleotides matching TRBD2. The germline V gene encodes CDR1 MGHDK and CDR2 SYGVNS. The CDR3 runs 15 residues. J lost 0 bases, V lost 7 bases, and 3 bases had no gene match. This chain's CDR3 is CASTAGGASYNEQFF. The CDR3 nucleotides read TGTGCCAGCACAGCGGGAGGGGCCTCCTACAATGAGCAGTTCTTC.

This sequence joins TRBV6-6 and TRBJ1-1; D call uncertain. The V end was cut by 0 bases, the J end by 0 bases, with 5 bases between. The CDR3 runs to 14 residues. Per the germline V gene, CDR1 is MNHNY and CDR2 is SVGAGI (reference sequence). CDR3 nucleotides: TGTGCCAGCAGTTACTCGGGCATGAACACTGAAGCTTTCTTT. Its translation is CASSYSGMNTEAFF.

The chain combines TRBV5-4 with TRBJ1-1; 8 nucleotides agree with TRBD1. Germline V CDR1 and CDR2: SGHNT, YYREEE (reference sequence). The CDR3 runs to 15 residues. J was trimmed by 3 bases and V by 3 bases; bases with no gene match: 7. The DNA of the CDR3 is TGTGCCAGCAGCTCACCGACAGGGGCCGACACTGAAGCTTTCTTT. Translating gives CASSSPTGADTEAFF.

J is TRBJ2-1 and V is TRBV9; possible D gene TRBD1, 5 bases. Trimming left V 5 bases short and J 4 bases short, with 16 bases between. Germline V gene sequence: CDR1 SGDLS, CDR2 YYNGEE. This CDR3 has 15 residues. The CDR3 loop reads CASRSPGRDYNEQFF. CDR3 coding DNA: TGTGCCAGCAGGAGCCCCGGCAGGGATTACAATGAGCAGTTCTTC.

This clone was detected a few times. The chain combines TRBV2 with TRBJ1-5; D is undetermined. This CDR3 is built from 14 residues. Trimming pared 1 base from V and 2 bases from J, leaving 6 bases between. Germline values: CDR1 SNHLY, CDR2 FYNNEI. CDR3 sequence (DNA): TGTGCCAGCAGTGAAGATCGGGGCAATCAGCCCCAGCATTTT. Translation: CASSEDRGNQPQHF.

With regard to this clone: One junction end does not reproduce the germline sequence, and a read error may be involved. The chain couples TRBV6-1 to TRBJ2-5; no reliable D call. The CDR3 covers 12 residues. The germline V gene encodes CDR1 MNHNS and CDR2 SASEGT. This chain's CDR3 is CASSADQEAQYF. The CDR3 bases are TGTGCCAGCAGTGCCGATCAAGAGGCCCAGTACTTC.

The gene calls are TRBV20-1 and TRBJ1-2, with D possibly being TRBD1 (5 bases). The CDR3 spans 10 residues. Per the germline V gene, CDR1 is DFQATT and CDR2 is SNEGSKA (reference sequence). This CDR3 is CKVTGYGYTF. The CDR3 nucleotides are TGCAAGGTCACAGGCTATGGCTACACCTTC.

This chain connects TRBV28 to TRBJ2-3; TRBD1 matches at 7 bases. Trimming cost V 2 bases and J 4 bases; bases outside gene matches: 9. There are 16 residues in the CDR3. In germline, CDR1 is MDHEN, CDR2 SYDVKM. The DNA of the CDR3 is TGTGCCAGCAGTTTAGGGCAGGGAAGGGGGCCAGATACGCAGTATTTT. Protein: CASSLGQGRGPDTQYF.

The count of this clone is one. The rearrangement links TRBV2 to TRBJ1-5, with 7 nucleotides matching TRBD1. Germline V gene sequence: CDR1 SNHLY, CDR2 FYNNEI. The ends lost 2 bases at V and 6 bases at J; junction bases unmatched: 7. The CDR3 consists of 15 residues. CDR3 sequence reads: CASSELEGAGQPQHF. CDR3 DNA: TGTGCCAGCAGTGAACTGGAGGGGGCAGGTCAGCCCCAGCATTTT.

The V gene is TRBV6-5, the J gene TRBJ1-3, with TRBD1 matching 7 bases. This CDR3 has 15 amino acids. Germline CDR1 is MNHEY and CDR2 is SVGAGI. The V and J ends lost 7 bases and 2 bases, in that order; junction bases with no gene match: 8. Written as DNA, the CDR3 is TGTGCCAGCACCCTCGACAGGGCCGCTGGAAACACCATATATTTT. The encoded protein is CASTLDRAAGNTIYF.

A remark on this clone: The same CDR3 arises from other DNA sequences in this sample as well. This rearrangement joins TRBV5-1 to TRBJ1-2; possible D gene TRBD1, 6 bases. Trimming stripped 0 bases from V and 4 bases from J, with 10 bases between. The CDR3 covers 14 residues. Germline CDR1 reads SGHRS; CDR2 reads YFSETQ. CDR3 amino acids: CASSLVQGTYGYTF. The CDR3 DNA sequence: TGCGCCAGCAGCTTGGTTCAGGGGACCTATGGCTACACCTTC.

For the CDR3, the DNA is TGTGCCAGCAGTCCCGGGACTAGCGAATACAATGAGCAGTTCTTC. Its translation: CASSPGTSEYNEQFF. The chain couples TRBV6-1 to TRBJ2-1, with 10 nucleotides matching TRBD2. This CDR3 region has 15 residues. V lost 5 bases and J lost 4; bases outside the gene matches: 5. Germline V CDR1 and CDR2: MNHNS, SASEGT.

This sequence joins TRBV7-6 and TRBJ2-7; 10 bases agree with TRBD1. The CDR3 runs 15 residues. The ends lost 5 bases at V and 4 bases at J; junction bases unmatched: 8. The germline V gene encodes CDR1 SGHVS and CDR2 FNYEAQ. This chain's CDR3 is CASSISGTGDYEQYF. CDR3 sequence (DNA): TGTGCCAGCAGCATCTCCGGGACAGGGGATTACGAGCAGTACTTC.

V is TRBV5-4 and J is TRBJ1-2, with 7 bases fitting TRBD1. With 4 bases clipped from V and 0 bases from J, the junction kept 6 bases outside the gene matches. Looked up from germline, CDR1 is SGHNT and CDR2 is YYREEE (reference sequence). CDR3 length equals 15 residues. The CDR3 region is CASSVDRVTNYGYTF. The CDR3 DNA is TGTGCCAGCAGCGTCGACAGGGTAACTAACTATGGCTACACCTTC.

As for this clone: One junction end disagrees with the germline gene, perhaps due to a read error. This specimen includes other DNA sequences encoding the same CDR3. The J gene is TRBJ1-4, the V gene TRBV7-9, with D tentatively TRBD1 (5 bases). Per germline, CDR1 SEHNR and CDR2 FQNEAQ (reference sequence). CDR3 length equals 13 residues. The CDR3 DNA reads as TGTGCCAGTAAACAGGCGTCTAATGAAAAACTGTTCTTT. Its translation: CASKQASNEKLFF.

The chain has TRBV5-6 and TRBJ1-4; D remains unclear. Deletions cut 0 bases from V and 4 bases from J, with 19 bases between. This CDR3 is built from 18 residues. Per the germline V gene, CDR1 is SGHDT and CDR2 is YYEEEE. CDR3 sequence reads: CASSLVGDVGLNNEKLFF. The CDR3 region has the DNA TGTGCCAGCAGCTTGGTCGGGGATGTTGGACTAAATAATGAAAAACTGTTTTTT.

The count of this clone is one. The chain joins TRBV27 to TRBJ1-5, with a possible D match to TRBD1 (5 bases). Trimming removed 6 bases at V and 8 bases at J, with 14 bases between. This CDR3 contains 13 residues. Germline V gene sequence: CDR1 MNHEY, CDR2 SMNVEV (reference sequence). The CDR3 bases are TGTGCCAGCAGCCGACAGTTCCAGGAGCCCCAGCATTTT. This translates into CASSRQFQEPQHF.